Presented here are 6 T cell receptor beta chains from one specimen sequenced in a study of blood T cells in healthy people across ages (dated by TCRdb to 2014 to 2015). The library was obtained by 5' RACE. Reads for this sample came from an Illumina HiSeq 2500. A second PCR of 7 to 11 cycles was run with a J-beta primer mix and a sample-barcoded 5' primer. Through fastp at Q25 and MiXCR, TCRdb rebuilt clones from the public reads, retaining in-frame beta chains. Rows matching on CDR3 protein sequence are summarized as one entry with the most common DNA and genes. A total of over 950,000 distinct CDR3 sequences appear in this sample, 35% to 40% of them only once. 10% to 15% of the sample is taken by the ten largest. The material sequenced was blood. Every receptor here comes from a man between 18 and 29 years old in good health.

The V gene is TRBV6-2 or TRBV6-3, the J gene TRBJ1-2, with 7 bases lining up with TRBD1. J was trimmed by 3 bases and V by 0 bases; bases with no gene match: 4. The CDR3 covers 15 residues. CDR1 is MNHEY, CDR2 SVGEGT, per germline. The CDR3 reads CASSYSRTGDYGYTF. CDR3 in DNA: TGTGCCAGCAGTTACTCGAGGACAGGAGACTATGGCTACACCTTC.

This clonotype was picked up a small number of times. This sequence joins TRBV3-1 and TRBJ2-3, with 9 bases fitting TRBD1. J gave up 2 bases and V 4 bases, and 10 bases lay outside the gene matches. Germline assignment: CDR1 LGHDT and CDR2 YNNKEL (reference sequence). This CDR3 has 17 amino acids. The CDR3 DNA is TGTGCCAGCAGCCTACCCACCGGGACAGGGTTCACAGATACGCAGTATTTT. Translation gives CASSLPTGTGFTDTQYF.

The chain is built from TRBV6-5 and TRBJ2-7; tentatively, D is TRBD2 (6 bases). CDR3 length: 18 amino acids. V was clipped by 0 bases and J by 0 bases, with 18 bases between them. Germline V gives CDR1 MNHEY, CDR2 SVGAGI. CDR3 nucleotides: TGTGCCAGCAGTTACTCTCGCCCCAGCGGGCGTAGCTCCTACGAGCAGTACTTC. This translates into CASSYSRPSGRSSYEQYF.

This clonotype was counted only a few times. CDR3 coding DNA: TGTGCCAGCAGCTCCCCTCGGTTGGGGGTCGGAAACACCATATATTTT. Translation gives CASSSPRLGVGNTIYF. The chain joins TRBV11-2 to TRBJ1-3, with D possibly TRBD1 on 5 matching bases. Germline V gene lookup returns CDR1 SGHAT and CDR2 FQNNGV. Trimming pared 4 bases from V and 4 bases from J, leaving 17 bases between. There are 16 residues in the CDR3.

There are a few counts of this clonotype. The chain has TRBV12-3 or TRBV12-4 and TRBJ2-4; D is perhaps TRBD1 (6 bases). This CDR3 is built from 12 residues. V lost 6 bases and J 12 bases, leaving 15 bases between the germline ends. CDR3: CASRLTGTSQYF. The CDR3 coding sequence is TGTGCCAGCAGATTAACCGGGACATCTCAGTACTTC.

The J gene is TRBJ1-1, the V gene TRBV2; D is possibly TRBD1 (5 bases). The CDR3 runs to 11 residues. The V and J ends lost 9 bases and 8 bases respectively, with 13 bases between them. Germline V CDR1 and CDR2: SNHLY, FYNNEI. The chain's CDR3 is CARTGRGEAFF. CDR3 DNA sequence: TGTGCCAGGACGGGGCGGGGGGAAGCTTTCTTT.